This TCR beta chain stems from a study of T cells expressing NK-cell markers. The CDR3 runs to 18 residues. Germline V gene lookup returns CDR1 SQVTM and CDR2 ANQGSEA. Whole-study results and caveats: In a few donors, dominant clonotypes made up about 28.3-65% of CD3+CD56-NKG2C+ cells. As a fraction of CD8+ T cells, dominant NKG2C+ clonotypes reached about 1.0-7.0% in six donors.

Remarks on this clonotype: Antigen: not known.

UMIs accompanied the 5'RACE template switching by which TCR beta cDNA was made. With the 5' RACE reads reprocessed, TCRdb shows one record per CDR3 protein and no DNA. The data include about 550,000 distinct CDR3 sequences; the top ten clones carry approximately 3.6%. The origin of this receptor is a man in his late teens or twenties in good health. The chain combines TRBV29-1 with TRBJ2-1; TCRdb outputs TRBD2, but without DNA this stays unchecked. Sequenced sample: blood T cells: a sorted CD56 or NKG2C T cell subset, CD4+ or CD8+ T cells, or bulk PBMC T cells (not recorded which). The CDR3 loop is CSVLSLGAGVLSYNEQFF.